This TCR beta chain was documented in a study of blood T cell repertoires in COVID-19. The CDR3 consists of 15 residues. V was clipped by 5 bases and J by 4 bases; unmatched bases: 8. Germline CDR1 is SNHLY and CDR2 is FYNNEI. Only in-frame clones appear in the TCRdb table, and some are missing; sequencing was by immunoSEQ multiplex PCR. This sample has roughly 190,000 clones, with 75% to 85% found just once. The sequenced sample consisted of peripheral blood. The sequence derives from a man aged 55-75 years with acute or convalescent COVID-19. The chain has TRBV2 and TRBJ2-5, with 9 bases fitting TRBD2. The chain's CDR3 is CASSPLAGVGETQYF. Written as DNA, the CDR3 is TGTGCCAGCAGTCCTTTAGCGGGAGTAGGAGAGACCCAGTACTTC.